A single sample is the source of the 11 T cell receptor beta chains below, sequenced in a study of T-cell reconstitution after alpha-beta-depleted transplantation in children. Preparing the TCRbeta library involved the use of unique molecular identifiers. TCRdb analysed the PCR reads with MiXCR anew, one entry per CDR3 protein. The sample has hundreds of thousands of distinct CDR3 sequences, about an eighth seen once; the top ten hold 0.79%. This specimen was PBMCs, taken before TCRalphabeta/CD19-depleted stem cell transplant. Every receptor here comes from a girl aged 2-10 years with congenital amegakaryocytic thrombocytopenia, due to receive a stem cell transplant.

Ten or more counts support this clonotype. V is TRBV11-2 and J is TRBJ1-1, with a tentative D call TRBD1 (5 bases). Germline values: CDR1 SGHAT, CDR2 FQNNGV. V lost 5 bases to trimming and J lost 7 bases, with 17 bases between them. The CDR3 is 14 amino acids. This CDR3 is CASSPWQGSSEAFF. CDR3 coding DNA: TGTGCCAGCAGCCCCTGGCAGGGCTCGAGTGAAGCTTTCTTT.

This clonotype was detected only a few times. One junction end does not reproduce the germline sequence, and a read error may be involved. V usage is TRBV11-2 and J usage is TRBJ2-1; a weak D match, TRBD1 (5 bases). The CDR3 extends over 15 amino acids. CDR1 is SGHAT, CDR2 FQNNGV, per germline. The CDR3 reads CASSVDRGSYNEQFF. The CDR3 DNA reads as TGTGCCAGCAGCGTAGACAGAGGCTCCTACAATGAGCAGTTCTTC.

A few counts support this clonotype. V usage is TRBV2 and J usage is TRBJ2-2; the match to TRBD2 covers 7 bases. From germline, CDR1 is SNHLY and CDR2 FYNNEI. CDR3 length: 17 amino acids. With V trimmed by 1 base and J by 5 bases, 10 bases remained unmatched. For the CDR3, the DNA is TGTGCCAGCAGTGAAGGTGGGGGAGGGCCCTCAACCGGGGAGCTGTTTTTT. Translated, it gives CASSEGGGGPSTGELFF.

This clonotype was recorded many times. This chain uses TRBV20-1 with TRBJ2-1; no definite D call. Trimming removed 6 bases at V and 5 bases at J, with 14 bases between. This CDR3 has 13 residues. CDR1 and CDR2 (germline): DFQATT, SNEGSKA (reference sequence). CDR3 amino acids: CSAAVMPDNEQFF. The CDR3 coding sequence is TGCAGTGCCGCGGTGATGCCGGACAATGAGCAGTTCTTC.

This chain joins TRBV5-1 and TRBJ1-1; no firm D call. V shed 4 bases and J shed 5 bases, with 15 bases lying between them. The length of the CDR3 is 14 residues. Germline V gene data show CDR1 as SGHRS and CDR2 as YFSETQ. This CDR3 reads CASSPTNGGTEAFF. In DNA form, the CDR3 reads TGCGCCAGCAGCCCAACGAACGGAGGTACTGAAGCTTTCTTT.

This clonotype showed up just a few times. The chain joins TRBV3-1 to TRBJ2-5; D remains unclear. Trimming took off 4 bases at V and 7 bases at J, with 10 bases between the two ends. The CDR3 covers 12 residues. Per germline, CDR1 LGHDT and CDR2 YNNKEL (reference sequence). The CDR3 nucleotides are TGTGCCAGCAGCCGACTTACGGGGACCCAGTACTTC. Translation: CASSRLTGTQYF.

This clonotype was seen many times. V is TRBV7-2 and J is TRBJ2-7; 8 bases fit TRBD2. V lost 5 bases to trimming and J lost 3 bases; unmatched junction nucleotides: 6. Per the germline V gene, CDR1 is SGHTA and CDR2 is FQGNSA. This CDR3 contains 14 residues. The CDR3 DNA sequence: TGTGCCAGCAGCCGAGCGGGAGAAGTCTACGAGCAGTACTTC. This codes for CASSRAGEVYEQYF.

This sequence joins TRBV5-1 and TRBJ2-3; perhaps D is TRBD1 or TRBD2 (5 bases each). Germline CDR1 SGHRS, CDR2 YFSETQ. The CDR3 sequence is 17 residues long. Trimming took 1 base from V and 2 from J, leaving 17 bases between them. CDR3 nucleotides: TGCGCCAGCAGCTTGCCCTCCGGGACCAAATCCACAGATACGCAGTATTTT. It translates to CASSLPSGTKSTDTQYF.

This clonotype was observed at least ten times. J is TRBJ2-1 and V is TRBV29-1; D might be TRBD2 (5 bases). Germline CDR1 and CDR2: SQVTM and ANQGSEA. The CDR3 length is 16 residues. Trimming took off 3 bases at V and 8 bases at J, with 23 bases between the two ends. The CDR3 region has the DNA TGCAGCGTTGAGCATCGCATACTAGATAAGGCCGATGAGCAGTTCTTC. This encodes CSVEHRILDKADEQFF.

Only a few counts were recorded for this clonotype. The chain links TRBV5-1 to TRBJ2-7; 9 nucleotides match TRBD1. This CDR3 comprises 18 residues. Germline assignment: CDR1 SGHRS and CDR2 YFSETQ. V was pared by 0 bases and J by 8 bases, with 18 bases of the junction left unmatched. The CDR3 DNA follows: TGCGCCAGCAGCTTGGGTCCCTCGGCCGGGACAGGGTTTTCGAAGCAGTACTTC. Protein sequence: CASSLGPSAGTGFSKQYF.

Ten or more counts support this clonotype. The chain is built from TRBV20-1 and TRBJ2-1; maybe TRBD1 (7 bases). The CDR3 sequence is 15 residues long. With 3 bases removed from V and 8 bases from J, the gap between germline ends came to 20 bases. The germline gives CDR1 DFQATT, CDR2 SNEGSKA (reference sequence). The CDR3 region has the DNA TGCAGTGCTAGGGCAGGGGGGAACGTAGGAGATGAGCAGTTCTTC. Encoded protein: CSARAGGNVGDEQFF.